This TCR beta chain was sequenced for a study of shared clonotypes between healthy human individuals. Clones were read by immunoSEQ multiplex PCR, and TCRdb kept only the in-frame ones, dropping some. The sample comprises some 2 million clones, approximately 94% of which are singletons, and roughly 1.1% rests with the top ten. Naive CD8 cells, CD45RO-negative and positively selected for CCR7, excluded terminally differentiated effector memory CD45RA+ cells. Material for sequencing was naive CD8+ T cells sorted from blood. This sequence originates from a young man in good health.

CDR3 DNA: TGTGCCAGCAGCCATCCTAGCGGGGGCCCTAGCTCCTACGAGCAGTACTTC. Translation: CASSHPSGGPSSYEQYF. The genes are TRBV4-2 and TRBJ2-7, with 10 bases matching TRBD2. V lost 3 bases to trimming and J lost 0 bases; unmatched junction nucleotides: 8. The CDR3 has 17 amino acids. The V gene's germline CDR1 is LGHNA and CDR2 YNFKEQ.